This T cell receptor (beta chain) was sequenced in a study of cytomegalovirus exposure and HLA in healthy donors. Study findings and constraints: A few of the chains that were CMV-associated were confirmed in vitro to be specific for CMV antigens. Productive status was seen about 87% or about 30% of the time for most TCR beta V segments in an earlier analysis. The dataset shows that most TCR sequences were rare, while some public TCRs occurred in many donors.

On this clone itself: Its target is unknown.

Primers included in the PCR were 60 Vbeta and 13 Jbeta primers. Clones were sequenced by immunoSEQ multiplex PCR, and TCRdb holds only the in-frame ones, with some missing. The sample yields 70,000 to 100,000 clones, 75% to 90% seen once. This sequence originates from a man aged 50-59 years in good health and CMV-seropositive. Sequences were obtained from PBMCs.

CDR3 loop: CASSLFPPGLTLSEQFF. CDR3 coding DNA: TGTGCCAGCAGTTTATTCCCCCCGGGACTCACACTCAGTGAGCAGTTCTTC. V is TRBV27 and J is TRBJ2-1; maybe TRBD2 (6 bases). CDR1 is MNHEY and CDR2 is SMNVEV in the germline V gene (reference sequence). V was shortened by 1 base and J by 9 bases, with 22 bases between the two germline ends. This CDR3 region has 17 residues.